The 8 T cell receptor beta chains below come from one sample, sequenced in a study of Graves' ophthalmopathy and Graves' hyperthyroidism. Amplified TCR beta CDR3 regions were obtained using RNA transcripts as template. Following a first-round RT-PCR that used HTBI primers, a second-round multiplex PCR was carried out. From the multiplex PCR reads, TCRdb called clonotypes with MiXCR, one entry per CDR3 protein. The repertoire holds hundreds of thousands of distinct CDR3 sequences, 20% to 25% seen once, with more than 5.5% in the top ten. The sequenced sample consisted of peripheral blood. The origin of the receptors is a woman aged 18-29 years with stable Graves' hyperthyroidism. Some clones in this sample may be carry-over from other donors' samples.

The V call is TRBV6-5, the J call TRBJ2-5; the D is unclear. The V end was cut by 2 bases, the J end by 2 bases, with 6 bases between. Germline lookup yields CDR1 MNHEY and CDR2 SVGAGI. The length of the CDR3 is 13 residues. The CDR3 sequence is CASSYRVQETQYF. CDR3 DNA sequence: TGTGCCAGCAGTTACAGAGTTCAAGAGACCCAGTACTTC.

Regarding this clonotype: Relative to the germline gene, one junction end is altered; a read error may explain this. The gene calls are TRBV18 and TRBJ1-2, with TRBD1 as a possible D gene (5 bases). This CDR3 has 11 amino acids. Germline V lookup: CDR1 KGHSH, CDR2 LQKENI. The CDR3 here is CAISPGLGYTF. The CDR3 bases are TGTGCCATCTCACCGGGACTTGGCTACACCTTC.

The chain recombines TRBV6-5 with TRBJ2-5; the D is unclear. The germline V gene encodes CDR1 MNHEY and CDR2 SVGAGI. The V gene lost 0 bases and the J gene lost 4 bases, with 9 bases spanning the gap. CDR3 length equals 14 residues. CDR3 DNA sequence: TGTGCCAGCAGTTACTCGACGCTTCGAGAGACCCAGTACTTC. It specifies CASSYSTLRETQYF.

The chain is built from TRBV5-1 and TRBJ2-2, with 7 bases lining up with TRBD2. Germline V gene sequence: CDR1 SGHRS, CDR2 YFSETQ. With 0 bases clipped from V and 6 bases from J, the junction kept 2 bases outside the gene matches. CDR3 length: 14 residues. This chain's CDR3 is CASSLAAGAGELFF. CDR3 DNA sequence: TGCGCCAGCAGCTTGGCGGCGGGAGCCGGGGAGCTGTTTTTT.

This clonotype was recorded a few times. The rearrangement uses TRBV28 and TRBJ1-5; D perhaps matches TRBD1 (5 bases). From germline, CDR1 is MDHEN and CDR2 SYDVKM. The CDR3 totals 14 residues. V was trimmed by 2 bases and J by 5 bases, leaving 10 bases between them. The CDR3 spells CASSLRGEDQPQHF. CDR3 nucleotides: TGTGCCAGCAGTTTAAGAGGGGAGGATCAGCCCCAGCATTTT. Complete variable domain (other parts from reference TRBV28 and TRBJ1-5): DVKVTQSSRYLVKRTGEKVFLECVQDMDHENMFWYRQDPGLGLRLIYFSYDVKMKEKGDIPEGYSVSREKKERFSLILESASTNQTSMYLCASSLRGEDQPQHFGDGTRLSIL.

This clonotype was seen ten or more times. V is TRBV6-5 and J is TRBJ1-2, with D possibly matching TRBD1 (5 bases). The CDR3 loop spans 13 amino acids. The germline CDR1 and CDR2 sequences are MNHEY and SVGAGI. The V end lost 7 bases, the J end lost 6 bases, and 15 bases lay between the germline ends. The CDR3 nucleotides are TGTGCCAGCAATCGAGACAGACATCATGGCTACACCTTC. It translates to CASNRDRHHGYTF.

This clonotype was counted ten times or more. The V call is TRBV19, the J call TRBJ2-6; D uncertain. The CDR3 sequence is 15 residues long. In germline, CDR1 is LNHDA, CDR2 SQIVND (reference sequence). Trimming removed 7 bases from V and 2 bases from J, with 12 bases in between. The CDR3 spells CASNNGVPGANVLTF. CDR3 bases: TGTGCCAGTAACAACGGTGTTCCTGGGGCCAACGTCCTGACTTTC.

This clonotype appeared many times. V is TRBV11-2 and J is TRBJ1-1, with D possibly being TRBD1 (5 bases). Trimming pared 3 bases from V and 11 bases from J, leaving 13 bases between. This CDR3 contains 12 residues. Germline V lookup: CDR1 SGHAT, CDR2 FQNNGV. The CDR3: CASSFRDPRAFF. The CDR3 nucleotides read TGTGCCAGCAGCTTCAGGGACCCGAGGGCTTTCTTT.